Listed below are T cell receptor beta chains from one sample, sequenced in a study of blood T cell repertoires in COVID-19. Here immunoSEQ multiplex PCR was the method, and the copy in TCRdb shows in-frame clones only, minus some. The data contain 380,000 or so clones, more than 70% of them singletons. The sample taken for sequencing was peripheral blood. The origin of the receptors is a man aged 35-49 years with acute or convalescent COVID-19. CDR3s include the opening cysteine and the closing phenylalanine or tryptophan. D genes are given only for firm matches. Size tells how often a clone was seen (once, few, many) or the class of an expanded clone, and some rows leave it out.

DNA	CDR3	J	D	size	V
TGTGCCAGTAATGTGGGCGGCGGGAGGGCTAATGAGCAGTTCTTC	CASNVGGGRANEQFF	TRBJ2-1	TRBD2	NA	TRBV19
TGTGCCAGCAACCCCGAACGACAGGGATGGAACACTGAAGCTTTCTTT	CASNPERQGWNTEAFF	TRBJ1-1	TRBD1	NA	TRBV5-5
TGTGCCTGGAGCCGGGGGATGGGAACGGCTGGAAACACCATATATTTT	CAWSRGMGTAGNTIYF	TRBJ1-3	NA	NA	TRBV30
TGTGCCAGCACTGAAAGGACAGGGGGTATTTCCTACGAGCAGTACTTC	CASTERTGGISYEQYF	TRBJ2-7	TRBD1	NA	TRBV6-1
TGTGCCAGCAAATGGACAGGGACGAACACCGGGGAGCTGTTTTTT	CASKWTGTNTGELFF	TRBJ2-2	TRBD1	NA	TRBV3-1/TRBV3-2
TGTGCCAGCAGCTTAATAGCGGGGGGGCCTGGTGAGCAGTTCTTC	CASSLIAGGPGEQFF	TRBJ2-1	TRBD2	few	TRBV7-9
TGTGCCACCCTCGAAAACCTTTCGGGAGGATTGTACTTC	CATLENLSGGLYF	TRBJ2-7	TRBD2	NA	TRBV12-3/TRBV12-4
TGTGCCAGCAGTGTGTACAGGGGAGGCACTGAAGCTTTCTTT	CASSVYRGGTEAFF	TRBJ1-1	TRBD1	NA	TRBV27
TGTGCCTGGAGTGGGCAGGAGAACACTGAAGCTTTCTTT	CAWSGQENTEAFF	TRBJ1-1	NA	NA	TRBV30
TGTGCCAGCAGTGTCGGGACAGCCAATCAGCCCCAGCATTTT	CASSVGTANQPQHF	TRBJ1-5	TRBD1	NA	TRBV25-1
TGTGCCAGCAGTGAAAGACGGAGCTCCTACAATGAGCAGTTCTTC	CASSERRSSYNEQFF	TRBJ2-1	NA	NA	TRBV2
TGTGCCAGCAGCCAAGGCTGGGGGGTAGGAGAGACCCAGTACTTC	CASSQGWGVGETQYF	TRBJ2-5	NA	NA	TRBV4-2
TGTGCCAGCAGTCCATGGGGGGATCAGCCCCAGCATTTT	CASSPWGDQPQHF	TRBJ1-5	NA	once	TRBV6-2/TRBV6-3
TGTGCCAGCAGTGAAACCCCGGCAGGGAAGACTGAAGCTTTCTTT	CASSETPAGKTEAFF	TRBJ1-1	NA	once	TRBV6-1
TGTGCCAGCAGCTTGGGGTTATTGGGACAGGGCATGCCTGGCTACACCTTC	CASSLGLLGQGMPGYTF	TRBJ1-2	TRBD1	NA	TRBV5-4
TGTGCCACCAGCAGAGAACAGGACTACGAGCAGTACTTC	CATSREQDYEQYF	TRBJ2-7	NA	NA	TRBV15
TGTGCCAGCTCACCACCTCTGGGAGATAGACAGGGGAAATACTTC	CASSPPLGDRQGKYF	TRBJ2-7	TRBD1	NA	TRBV18